A single sample gave rise to the 30 T cell receptor beta chains below, sequenced in a study of PD-1 blockade in classical Hodgkin lymphoma. As to time point: newly diagnosed, previously untreated cHL patient sample. TCRdb keeps only in-frame clones here, not all; method: immunoSEQ multiplex PCR. The sample consists of roughly 32,000 clones, 94% of them appearing once. Sequenced material: peripheral blood mononuclear cells (PBMCs). The origin of the receptors is a human donor with classical Hodgkin lymphoma.

The rearrangement uses TRBV5-4 and TRBJ2-5; possible D gene TRBD2, 6 bases. The germline V gene has CDR1 SGHNT and CDR2 YYREEE (reference sequence). There are 14 residues in the CDR3. Trimming stripped 5 bases from V and 4 bases from J, with 15 bases between. CDR3 sequence reads: CASSATGGTETQYF. The CDR3 coding sequence is TGTGCCAGCAGTGCCACCGGGGGTACAGAGACCCAGTACTTC. Based on the CDR3 plus reference TRBV5-4 and TRBJ2-5, the full variable domain is ETGVTQSPTHLIKTRGQQVTLRCSSQSGHNTVSWYQQALGQGPQFIFQYYREEENGRGNFPPRFSGLQFPNYSSELNVNALELDDSALYLCASSATGGTETQYFGPGTRLLVL.

The chain is built from TRBV6-6 and TRBJ1-2; possibly TRBD1 for D (5 bases). Trimming stripped 4 bases from V and 2 bases from J, with 17 bases between. The CDR3 runs to 16 residues. CDR1 is MNHNY, CDR2 SVGAGI, per germline (reference sequence). The CDR3 reads CASSSSWPGVNYGYTF. For the CDR3, the DNA is TGTGCCAGCAGTTCCTCGTGGCCGGGGGTGAACTATGGCTACACCTTC.

V gene TRBV7-9 combines with J gene TRBJ1-1, with TRBD1 matching 8 bases. The CDR3 runs 15 residues. The V and J ends lost 3 bases and 8 bases, in that order; junction bases with no gene match: 11. Germline V gene sequence: CDR1 SEHNR, CDR2 FQNEAQ (reference sequence). CDR3 sequence: CASSLFTGGGSEAFF. As DNA, the CDR3 is TGTGCCAGCAGCTTGTTTACAGGGGGAGGGTCCGAAGCTTTCTTT.

DNA for the CDR3: TGTGCCTGGAACGAGGGAGGATGGGAGGGCTACACCTTC. The encoded protein is CAWNEGGWEGYTF. The rearrangement uses TRBV30 and TRBJ1-2; no firm D call. Germline-derived CDR1 and CDR2 are GTSNPN and SVGIG (reference sequence). V was clipped by 4 bases and J by 8 bases, with 17 bases between them. This CDR3 region has 13 residues.

This chain joins TRBV7-2 and TRBJ1-3, with no clear D. V was clipped by 1 base and J by 10 bases, with 14 bases between them. This CDR3 contains 14 residues. The germline V gene encodes CDR1 SGHTA and CDR2 FQGNSA. Here the CDR3 reads CASSLVRDSTTIYF. The CDR3 bases are TGTGCCAGCAGCTTAGTTCGTGATTCTACGACCATATATTTT.

In this sample, this clone turned up once. The rearrangement links TRBV12-5 to TRBJ2-3; no clear D gene. The length of the CDR3 is 11 residues. The V end was cut by 7 bases, the J end by 4 bases, with 6 bases between. The V gene's germline CDR1 is LGHNT and CDR2 FRNRAP. The CDR3 nucleotides are TGTGCTAGTGCCATCTCAGATACGCAGTATTTT. The encoded protein is CASAISDTQYF.

The rearrangement uses TRBV7-9 and TRBJ1-2, with 8 bases fitting TRBD1. V dropped 5 bases and J dropped 3; count of bases not matched to a gene: 11. The length of the CDR3 is 16 residues. CDR1 is SEHNR, CDR2 FQNEAQ, per germline (reference sequence). The CDR3 DNA reads as TGTGCCAGCAGCCCGTCCCCCCTACAGGGGGACTATGGCTACACCTTC. Translated, it gives CASSPSPLQGDYGYTF.

The chain has TRBV18 and TRBJ2-7; D not certain. CDR3 size: 15 residues. Trimming stripped 0 bases from V and 2 bases from J, with 11 bases between. Germline CDR1 is KGHSH and CDR2 is LQKENI. CDR3: CASSPPSTETYEQYF. CDR3 nucleotide sequence: TGTGCCAGCTCACCACCGTCGACGGAGACCTACGAGCAGTACTTC.

The gene calls are TRBV7-9 and TRBJ2-2; D is unresolved. CDR1 and CDR2 from the germline V gene are SEHNR and FQNEAQ (reference sequence). CDR3 length equals 15 residues. V dropped 5 bases and J dropped 4 bases, with 14 bases sitting between them. The CDR3 sequence is CASSPRALFTGELFF. The CDR3 DNA sequence: TGTGCCAGCAGCCCACGCGCCCTTTTCACCGGGGAGCTGTTTTTT.

The chain has TRBV5-1 and TRBJ2-3; the match to TRBD2 covers 9 bases. The CDR3 has 17 residues. The V gene end was trimmed by 0 bases and the J gene end by 1 base; junction bases not matched to a gene: 6. CDR1 and CDR2 (germline): SGHRS, YFSETQ. CDR3 sequence: CASSLAGASGGTDTQYF. The CDR3 DNA sequence: TGCGCCAGCAGCTTGGCGGGGGCTAGCGGGGGCACAGATACGCAGTATTTT.

The rearrangement uses TRBV28 and TRBJ2-2; D not certain. CDR3 length: 15 amino acids. Germline CDR1 MDHEN, CDR2 SYDVKM. Trimming stripped 4 bases from V and 1 base from J, with 10 bases between. CDR3 protein: CASSYLTENTGELFF. The CDR3 bases are TGTGCCAGCAGTTACTTGACTGAGAACACCGGGGAGCTGTTTTTT.

CDR3 sequence: CASSESSGELFF. The CDR3, as DNA: TGTGCCAGCAGTGAATCGTCCGGGGAGCTGTTTTTT. The chain has TRBV2 and TRBJ2-2; D is undetermined. The V and J ends lost 2 bases and 6 bases respectively, with 4 bases between them. Germline CDR1 is SNHLY and CDR2 is FYNNEI. There are 12 residues in the CDR3.

The V gene is TRBV7-9, the J gene TRBJ2-3, with no clear D. V lost 7 bases, J lost 5 bases, and 4 bases lay in between. Per the germline V gene, CDR1 is SEHNR and CDR2 is FQNEAQ (reference sequence). CDR3 size: 10 residues. The CDR3 loop is CASNGDTQYF. CDR3 DNA sequence: TGTGCCAGCAATGGAGATACGCAGTATTTT.

The chain uses TRBV5-5 and TRBJ1-5; D is ambiguous. Trimming took 5 bases from V and 3 from J, leaving 9 bases between them. The germline CDR1 and CDR2 sequences are SGHKS and YYEKEE (reference sequence). The CDR3 is 13 residues long. The chain's CDR3 is CASSGQPNQPQHF. The DNA for the CDR3 is TGTGCCAGCAGTGGCCAGCCCAATCAGCCCCAGCATTTT. Supplemented by reference TRBV5-5 and TRBJ1-5, the full variable domain reads DAGVTQSPTHLIKTRGQQVTLRCSPISGHKSVSWYQQVLGQGPQFIFQYYEKEERGRGNFPDRFSARQFPNYSSELNVNALLLGDSALYLCASSGQPNQPQHFGDGTRLSIL.

This chain uses TRBV19 with TRBJ1-2; 8 nucleotides line up with TRBD1. J was trimmed by 4 bases and V by 5 bases; bases with no gene match: 6. This CDR3 region has 14 residues. Germline CDR1 LNHDA, CDR2 SQIVND (reference sequence). CDR3 nucleotides: TGTGCCAGTAGTCAAGGGGGGACAGGCTATGGCTACACCTTC. Its translation: CASSQGGTGYGYTF.

This clone was observed a few times. This chain joins TRBV5-6 and TRBJ1-1; TRBD1 might be the D (5 bases). The CDR3 is 15 amino acids. The germline V gene encodes CDR1 SGHDT and CDR2 YYEEEE. The V end lost 4 bases, the J end lost 3 bases, and 16 bases lay between the germline ends. CDR3 nucleotides: TGTGCCAGCAGCGCCGGGGGTTGGGGTGACACTGAAGCTTTCTTT. Encoded protein: CASSAGGWGDTEAFF.

V gene TRBV7-3 combines with J gene TRBJ1-1; 7 positions match TRBD1. The J segment lost 1 base and the V segment lost 4 bases, leaving 9 bases of the junction unmatched. Germline V gene data show CDR1 as SGHTA and CDR2 as FQGTGA. The CDR3 consists of 16 residues. The CDR3 coding sequence is TGTGCCAGCAGCTCCCACCCGACAGGGAAGAACACTGAAGCTTTCTTT. Amino acid sequence: CASSSHPTGKNTEAFF.

The rearrangement uses TRBV25-1 and TRBJ1-3, with D hard to call. CDR3 length: 12 amino acids. V was cut by 3 bases and J by 4 bases, with 4 bases left in between. Germline CDR1 MGHDK, CDR2 SYGVNS. The CDR3 here is CASSDWGNTIYF. CDR3 sequence (DNA): TGTGCCAGCAGTGACTGGGGAAACACCATATATTTT.

This clone was seen just once. The gene calls are TRBV29-1 and TRBJ2-7, with 8 bases matching TRBD2. The CDR3 is 13 amino acids. The germline gives CDR1 SQVTM, CDR2 ANQGSEA. The trim removed 6 bases at V and 1 base at J, leaving 5 bases unmatched. CDR3 bases: TGCAGCGTCGTAGCGGGACCTTCCTACGAGCAGTACTTC. Encoded protein: CSVVAGPSYEQYF.

The rearrangement uses TRBV28 and TRBJ2-5; the D gene is possibly TRBD1 (6 bases). The CDR3 extends over 16 amino acids. CDR1 and CDR2 (germline): MDHEN, SYDVKM. The ends were cut back, 3 bases at V and 0 bases at J, with 14 bases in the middle. The CDR3 DNA reads as TGTGCCAGCAGTTTGTCGTCGGACAGCTACCAAGAGACCCAGTACTTC. Translating gives CASSLSSDSYQETQYF. The entire variable domain, with the rest obtained from reference TRBV28 and TRBJ2-5, is as follows: DVKVTQSSRYLVKRTGEKVFLECVQDMDHENMFWYRQDPGLGLRLIYFSYDVKMKEKGDIPEGYSVSREKKERFSLILESASTNQTSMYLCASSLSSDSYQETQYFGPGTRLLVL.

This chain links TRBV5-1 with TRBJ2-7; weak D call: TRBD2 (5 bases). CDR1 is SGHRS and CDR2 is YFSETQ in the germline V gene. This CDR3 region has 13 residues. V was pared by 0 bases and J by 3 bases, with 7 bases between. DNA of the CDR3: TGCGCCAGCAGCTTGGGACTAATCTACGAGCAGTACTTC. This translates into CASSLGLIYEQYF.

V is TRBV2 and J is TRBJ1-1; D ambiguous. Deletions cut 2 bases from V and 6 bases from J, with 19 bases between. Germline V CDR1 and CDR2: SNHLY, FYNNEI. This CDR3 is built from 16 residues. CDR3 loop: CASSEKFLTLGAEAFF. DNA of the CDR3: TGTGCCAGCAGTGAAAAGTTTTTGACCCTTGGCGCTGAAGCTTTCTTT.

V and J are TRBV29-1 and TRBJ2-3; D not certain. The CDR3 is 15 amino acids. Germline values: CDR1 SQVTM, CDR2 ANQGSEA. V lost 4 bases to trimming and J lost 0 bases, with 14 bases between them. The CDR3 is CSVVRTPVSTDTQYF. In nucleotides, the CDR3 is TGCAGCGTTGTAAGGACCCCGGTCAGCACAGATACGCAGTATTTT.

The chain is built from TRBV15 and TRBJ1-2; D perhaps matches TRBD1 (5 bases). This CDR3 comprises 13 residues. Trimming shortened V by 5 bases and J by 4 bases, and 11 bases separated the two germline ends. Germline CDR1 reads LNHNV; CDR2 reads YYDKDF (reference sequence). The CDR3 nucleotides read TGTGCCACCAGCCGGGACTCCCCCTATGGCTACACCTTC. Its translation: CATSRDSPYGYTF.

V and J are TRBV7-2 and TRBJ2-7, with D perhaps TRBD2 (5 bases). In germline, CDR1 is SGHTA, CDR2 FQGNSA. This CDR3 spans 15 amino acids. V gave up 1 base and J gave up 2 bases, with 12 bases separating them. This CDR3 is CASSLVGGPAYEQYF. The CDR3 DNA sequence: TGTGCCAGCAGCTTAGTAGGAGGACCGGCCTACGAGCAGTACTTC. Filled out from reference TRBV7-2 and TRBJ2-7, the complete variable domain reads GAGVSQSPSNKVTEKGKDVELRCDPISGHTALYWYRQSLGQGLEFLIYFQGNSAPDKSGLPSDRFSAERTGGSVSTLTIQRTQQEDSAVYLCASSLVGGPAYEQYFGPGTRLTVT.

The CDR3 sequence: CASSPRTANQPQHF. The CDR3 bases are TGTGCCAGCTCACCAAGGACAGCAAATCAGCCCCAGCATTTT. The chain recombines TRBV18 with TRBJ1-5, with a weak D call TRBD1 (6 bases). The germline gives CDR1 KGHSH, CDR2 LQKENI. V lost 2 bases, J lost 4 bases, and 9 bases lay in between. CDR3 length: 14 residues.

This chain connects TRBV6-1 to TRBJ2-2, with D unresolved. The V end lost 6 bases, the J end lost 6 bases, and 11 bases lay between the germline ends. Germline CDR1 MNHNS, CDR2 SASEGT. This CDR3 has 13 amino acids. The CDR3 nucleotides read TGTGCCAGCAGGCACACCATTTCCGGGGAGCTGTTTTTT. It translates to CASRHTISGELFF.

The genes are TRBV7-9 and TRBJ2-3; 7 positions agree with TRBD2. CDR3 size: 16 residues. Germline V gene data show CDR1 as SEHNR and CDR2 as FQNEAQ (reference sequence). Unmatched junction bases numbered 10, after V lost 5 bases and J lost 2 bases. This chain's CDR3 is CASSTRTSLPTDTQYF. CDR3 coding DNA: TGTGCCAGCAGCACGCGGACTAGTCTACCCACAGATACGCAGTATTTT. The whole variable domain, remainder taken from reference TRBV7-9 and TRBJ2-3, is DTGVSQNPRHKITKRGQNVTFRCDPISEHNRLYWYRQTLGQGPEFLTYFQNEAQLEKSRLLSDRFSAERPKGSFSTLEIQRTEQGDSAMYLCASSTRTSLPTDTQYFGPGTRLTVL.

This chain connects TRBV4-1 to TRBJ1-4; D unclear. The V gene lost 1 base and the J gene lost 0 bases, with 24 bases spanning the gap. CDR1 is MGHRA and CDR2 is YSYEKL in the germline V gene. The CDR3 spans 21 residues. The CDR3 reads CASSQGKSLVRALPTNEKLFF. CDR3 bases: TGCGCCAGCAGCCAAGGCAAGTCCCTCGTGAGGGCCCTTCCAACTAATGAAAAACTGTTTTTT.

The chain links TRBV10-1 to TRBJ2-1; 7 nucleotides match TRBD2. Germline CDR1 reads WNHNN; CDR2 reads SYGVQD (reference sequence). V was pared by 2 bases and J by 8 bases, with 12 bases of the junction left unmatched. The CDR3 has 16 amino acids. The CDR3, as DNA: TGCGCCAGCAGTGAGGCCGGGACTAAAACTTCCCATGAGCAGTTCTTC. Protein product: CASSEAGTKTSHEQFF.